The source of this T cell receptor beta chain is a study of T cell responses to AZD1222 COVID-19 vaccine. Per the germline V gene, CDR1 is SNHLY and CDR2 is FYNNEI. The CDR3 runs 18 residues. V lost 3 bases, J lost 1 base, and 12 bases stayed unmatched. Only in-frame clones appear in the TCRdb table, and some are missing; sequencing was by immunoSEQ multiplex PCR. Of about 150,000 clones in the sample, about 86% were seen once. This sequence was found in an adult who received the AZD1222 COVID-19 vaccine. The gene calls are TRBV2 and TRBJ2-1; 7 nucleotides match TRBD2. Sequencing was performed on peripheral blood, taken 28 days after the second AZD1222 dose. Here the CDR3 reads CASSEISQAGRSYNEQFF. The CDR3 coding sequence is TGTGCCAGCAGTGAGATATCTCAAGCGGGACGTTCCTACAATGAGCAGTTCTTC.